There are a few counts of the clone carrying this T cell receptor beta chain. Its specificity is not known. The repertoire was sequenced with immunoSEQ multiplex PCR; TCRdb's copy has only in-frame clones and lacks some. The data hold a few hundred thousand clones, with roughly 80% observed a single time. These data are taken from a study of Ad26.COV2.S vaccination and SARS-CoV-2 variants. Study conclusions and caveats: Participants given vaccine showed non-spike TCR breadth similar to that of placebo recipients. There was reportedly substantial breadth in spike-specific CD8+ and CD4+ T cell responses after vaccination. Responses of T cells in total may have been underestimated by the TCR breadth and depth analyses.

This sample's treatment: 19 received Ad26.COV2.S at low or high dose, single or two shots; a few received placebo; per-sample allocation not given. Sampling happened 63 days after the first vaccine or placebo injection. Recruitment in Boston yielded a donor of adult age, 18-55 years. V was pared by 1 base and J by 1 base, with 10 bases between. CDR1 SGHVS and CDR2 FNYEAQ come from the germline V gene. CDR3 length: 15 residues. The chain carries TRBV7-6 and TRBJ1-1; D remains ambiguous. This TCR came from a person between 18 and 65 years old who received the Ad26.COV2.S COVID-19 vaccine or a placebo. Here the sequenced sample was peripheral blood, taken in a trial of Ad26.COV2.S vaccine versus placebo. The CDR3: CASSLDSSKNTEAFF. In DNA, the CDR3 is TGTGCCAGCAGCTTAGATAGTAGTAAGAACACTGAAGCTTTCTTT.